A selection of T cell receptor beta chains follows, all from one sample in a study of T cells after yellow fever vaccination. One entry per CDR3 protein results from TCRdb running MiXCR on the 5' RACE reads. The sample has under 300,000 distinct CDR3 sequences, about 7.1% seen once. Sequences were derived from CD4+ T cells sorted from PBMCs, sampled 15 days after the yellow fever booster vaccination. The receptors come from a man aged 30 to 45 who received the YFV17D yellow fever vaccine. Both conserved end residues are trimmed from each CDR3. Each record gives: V gene, J gene, CDR3 protein.

TRBV20-1	TRBJ2-6	SARVQGSGANVLT
TRBV12-3/TRBV12-4	TRBJ2-1	ASSLTSGSGDEQF
TRBV10-2	TRBJ2-2	ASLWAGGSGELF
TRBV5-6	TRBJ2-1	ASSLDVLAGVNEQF
TRBV20-1	TRBJ2-4	SALTTRNIQY
TRBV4-3	TRBJ2-1	ASSQAWGSSYNEQF
TRBV5-1	TRBJ2-1	ASSLANSYNEQF
TRBV18	TRBJ2-1	ASSPITYNEQF
TRBV24-1	TRBJ2-1	ATSDPGRGDYNEQF
TRBV3-1	TRBJ2-1	ASSQEGRVLYNEQF
TRBV7-2	TRBJ2-7	ASSRTSGTYEQY
TRBV20-1	TRBJ2-3	SASSGWGTDTQY
TRBV6-1	TRBJ1-1	ASNRGQGTIEAF
TRBV5-1	TRBJ2-5	ASSLGPSIWETQY
TRBV5-5	TRBJ2-3	ASSLRLLAGSTDTQY
TRBV7-2	TRBJ1-4	ASSLTATNEKLF
TRBV5-1	TRBJ2-5	ASSQVAGGGETQY
TRBV10-1	TRBJ2-7	ASSESTGQGPYEQY
TRBV7-6	TRBJ2-1	ASSRREGRNEQF
TRBV6-1	TRBJ2-7	ASRRLGRKHYEQY
TRBV5-6	TRBJ2-6	ASSLGDSGANVLT
TRBV7-6	TRBJ1-4	ASSPQRGEKLF
TRBV5-1	TRBJ2-1	ASSLAWRGTSGLNEQF
TRBV28	TRBJ2-5	ASSLTGTAKETQY
TRBV20-1	TRBJ2-1	SADGRATYNEQF
TRBV19	TRBJ1-5	ASQTKTGTASNQPQH
TRBV5-4	TRBJ2-2	ASSHKRELTGELF
TRBV24-1	TRBJ2-3	ATSDSQGLDTQY
TRBV24-1	TRBJ2-2	ATSDPRVQGGTGELF
TRBV7-2	TRBJ2-3	ASSRGPLTDTQY
TRBV7-8	TRBJ1-3	ASSLGISGNTIY
TRBV6-5	TRBJ2-7	ASSYTGYEQY
TRBV18	TRBJ1-1	ASSIDRGNTEAF
TRBV20-1	TRBJ1-2	SASSGTGYT
TRBV5-1	TRBJ2-7	ASSIGGAYEQY
TRBV12-3/TRBV12-4	TRBJ1-5	ASRNRDEGQPQH
TRBV7-9	TRBJ1-2	ASSPGTGGINSGYT
TRBV20-1	TRBJ2-5	GSGSLQETQY
TRBV6-5	TRBJ2-1	ASKDRGLYNEQF
TRBV27	TRBJ2-7	ASSLRGDGAYEQY
TRBV20-1	TRBJ2-5	SAPTPGRGIETQY
TRBV7-3	TRBJ2-2	ASSSIGGTGGAGGELF
TRBV3-1	TRBJ2-2	ASSQFVTRTGELF
TRBV3-1	TRBJ1-1	TSSIGEGTEAF
TRBV24-1	TRBJ2-5	ATSDSQVGGRLAQY
TRBV10-2	TRBJ2-4	ASSGGAGARLAKNIQY
TRBV5-1	TRBJ2-7	ASTTPGQGHEQY
TRBV12-3/TRBV12-4	TRBJ2-2	ASKTAGETKLF
TRBV18	TRBJ2-7	ASSSDYEQY
TRBV7-2	TRBJ2-4	ASSLTSGQNIQY
TRBV4-2	TRBJ2-1	ASSQDKGTNNEQF
TRBV5-1	TRBJ2-7	ASSPGLAGAREQY
TRBV10-3	TRBJ2-2	AISDPTRLIETGGELF
TRBV7-2	TRBJ2-3	ASSLLGADTQY
TRBV9	TRBJ1-5	ASSRDGNNQPQH
TRBV29-1	TRBJ2-5	SARVLETLQETQY
TRBV24-1	TRBJ2-7	ATSALEGDSYEQY
TRBV6-1	TRBJ2-1	ASTISGRANEQF
TRBV20-1	TRBJ2-1	SARVRAGLRSYNEQF
TRBV6-6	TRBJ2-5	ASSSHKETQY